These 18 T cell receptor beta chains were all obtained from the same sample, sequenced in a study of CD8+CD57+ T cells in acquired aplastic anemia. Profiles of TCR beta VDJ and CDR3 were generated from a genomic DNA template. Each CDR3 protein gets one entry after TCRdb re-called the reads with MiXCR. The data contain hundreds of thousands of distinct CDR3 sequences, 55% to 70% of them singletons. The source material was sorted CD4+, CD8+, or CD8+CD57+ T cells (not recorded which) from PBMCs. These receptors originate from a human donor in good health, serving as a control.

The genes are TRBV15 and TRBJ2-3; D not resolved. The V end was cut by 3 bases, the J end by 5 bases, with 6 bases between. Germline-derived CDR1 and CDR2 are LNHNV and YYDKDF (reference sequence). This CDR3 has 12 residues. The CDR3 here is CATSSHLDTQYF. The DNA for the CDR3 is TGTGCCACCAGCAGCCACCTAGATACGCAGTATTTT.

This clonotype was recorded many times. The junction departs from the called germline gene at one end, perhaps through a read error. This sequence joins TRBV7-2 and TRBJ2-7; no clear D. Looked up from germline, CDR1 is SGHTA and CDR2 is FQGNSA. CDR3 length: 12 amino acids. CDR3: CASSLTTYGQYF. For the CDR3, the DNA is TGTGCCAGCAGCCTTACCACCTACGGGCAGTACTTC.

On this clonotype: One end of the junction fails to match germline, which may point to a read error. The rearrangement joins TRBV5-1 to TRBJ1-2; maybe TRBD1 (5 bases). This CDR3 has 15 amino acids. Germline V CDR1 and CDR2: SGHRS, YFSETQ. The CDR3 DNA is TGTGCCAGCAGCAGTGGCACCGAGGGGAGCTATGGCTACACCTTC. This sequence encodes CASSSGTEGSYGYTF. Using reference TRBV5-1 and TRBJ1-2 for the parts outside the CDR3, the full variable domain is KAGVTQTPRYLIKTRGQQVTLSCSPISGHRSVSWYQQTPGQGLQFLFEYFSETQRNKGNFPGRFSGRQFSNSRSEMNVSTLELGDSALYLCASSSGTEGSYGYTFGSGTRLTVV.

As for this clonotype: No DNA is shown, since the ends of the CDR3 on it are uncertain; the CDR3 is the one TCRdb lists. The chain uses TRBV7-6 and TRBJ1-6; the table names TRBD1, a call not compared with the DNA. Including both end residues, the CDR3 is 14 amino acids long. Germline CDR1 SGHVS, CDR2 FNYEAQ. The CDR3 reads CASSLEVGEQYFGF.

The chain links TRBV12-3 or TRBV12-4 to TRBJ1-2, with D unclear. The V gene lost 6 bases and the J gene lost 0 bases, with 8 bases spanning the gap. The CDR3 covers 13 residues. CDR3 DNA sequence: TGTGCCAGCAGACCGGAAACTAACTATGGCTACACCTTC. Its translation: CASRPETNYGYTF.

The V and J genes are TRBV6-2 or TRBV6-3 and TRBJ2-3; tentative D call: TRBD2 (5 bases). V was trimmed by 6 bases and J by 10 bases, leaving 20 bases between them. In germline, CDR1 is MNHEY, CDR2 SVGEGT. The CDR3 contains 14 residues. Written as DNA, the CDR3 is TGTGCCAGCAGCGAAGAGGCCACGAGGGATGCGCAGTATTTT. It is translated as CASSEEATRDAQYF.

This clonotype was detected only a few times. V gene TRBV19 combines with J gene TRBJ2-7; D may correspond to TRBD1 or TRBD2 (5 bases each). V was cut by 3 bases and J by 4 bases, with 16 bases left in between. There are 15 residues in the CDR3. Germline values: CDR1 LNHDA, CDR2 SQIVND (reference sequence). The CDR3 is CASSIRDPNPYEQYF. In DNA, the CDR3 is TGTGCCAGTAGTATCCGGGACCCCAACCCATACGAGCAGTACTTC.

This clonotype was seen a single time. The chain joins TRBV20-1 to TRBJ1-2; TRBD1 matches 7 bases. CDR1 is DFQATT and CDR2 is SNEGSKA in the germline V gene (reference sequence). The J segment lost 6 bases and the V segment lost 6 bases, leaving 13 bases of the junction unmatched. The CDR3 runs 14 residues. This CDR3 is CSARLSTGANGYTF. In DNA form, the CDR3 reads TGCAGTGCCAGACTTTCTACAGGGGCAAATGGCTACACCTTC.

In the case of this clonotype: The conserved closing phenylalanine or tryptophan is absent in this CDR3, likely reflecting a read error. The DNA is left out, because the CDR3 cannot be placed on it with certainty; the CDR3 is given as TCRdb lists it. The chain uses TRBV7-2 and TRBJ1-1. The CDR3 comprises 13 residues, both ends counted. Germline CDR1 and CDR2: SGHTA and FQGNSA. CDR3 loop: CASSALSDAQSFL.

This clonotype was observed at least ten times. J is TRBJ2-7 and V is TRBV20-1; TRBD2 matches 7 bases. The V gene end was trimmed by 3 bases and the J gene end by 1 base; junction bases not matched to a gene: 3. Germline assignment: CDR1 DFQATT and CDR2 SNEGSKA (reference sequence). The CDR3 consists of 13 residues. The CDR3 reads CSASWGGSYEQYF. The DNA of the CDR3 is TGCAGTGCTAGTTGGGGGGGGTCCTACGAGCAGTACTTC.

Concerning this clonotype itself: No conserved phenylalanine or tryptophan ends this CDR3, so it is likely a read error. The chain links TRBV5-7 to TRBJ1-2, with 10 bases matching TRBD1. Being an ORF, TRBV5-7 has a function that is uncertain. J lost 4 bases, V lost 7 bases, and 10 bases had no gene match. The CDR3 spans 15 residues. The CDR3 loop reads CASSPPGQGIYGYTL. The CDR3 bases are TGTGCCAGCTCACCACCGGGACAGGGGATCTATGGCTACACCCTC.

Concerning this clonotype itself: The junction does not match germline at one end; this may be a read error. The genes are TRBV20-1 and TRBJ2-1; tentatively, D is TRBD2 (6 bases). Germline lookup yields CDR1 DFQATT and CDR2 SNEGSKA (reference sequence). The CDR3 totals 15 residues. As DNA, the CDR3 is TGCAGCGCTAGAGCACCAGCCGGGGGTTACAATGAGCAGTTCTTC. Amino acids: CSARAPAGGYNEQFF.

The table lists this clonotype with many counts. The chain recombines TRBV2 with TRBJ2-7, with 10 bases identical to TRBD1. Germline V gene sequence: CDR1 SNHLY, CDR2 FYNNEI. V gave up 6 bases and J gave up 2 bases; unmatched junction bases: 4. CDR3 length: 14 residues. Written as DNA, the CDR3 is TGTGCCAGCAGCGCCGGGACAGGGGCCTACGAGCAGTACTTC. Translation gives CASSAGTGAYEQYF.

The V and J genes are TRBV7-3 and TRBJ2-5; D ambiguous. V shed 7 bases and J shed 9 bases, with 24 bases lying between them. The CDR3 is made up of 15 amino acids. Germline assignment: CDR1 SGHTA and CDR2 FQGTGA. The CDR3 nucleotides are TGTGCCAGCACCAGAGAACCATTGCACACGGAAGCCCAGTACTTC. Translating gives CASTREPLHTEAQYF.

V usage is TRBV7-8 and J usage is TRBJ2-7, with D possibly being TRBD2 (7 bases). CDR3 length equals 12 residues. Germline values: CDR1 SGHVS, CDR2 FQNEAQ. This chain's CDR3 is CASSSEGGEHYV. The CDR3 nucleotides read TGTGCCAGCAGCTCAGAGGGGGGGGAGCACTACGTC.

This chain uses TRBV12-3 or TRBV12-4 with TRBJ1-1, with no clear D. V was clipped by 3 bases and J by 3 bases, with 11 bases between them. CDR3 size: 14 residues. The CDR3 is CASSFSAGDTEAFF. For the CDR3, the DNA is TGTGCCAGCAGTTTCAGCGCCGGGGACACTGAAGCTTTCTTT.

Concerning this clonotype: The junction does not match germline at one end; this may be a read error. V gene TRBV9 combines with J gene TRBJ2-3; 12 positions agree with TRBD2. Germline assignment: CDR1 SGDLS and CDR2 YYNGEE. This CDR3 is built from 15 residues. CDR3 DNA: TGTGCCAGCGCGTTGACTAGCGGGGGTGGAGATACGCAGTGTTTT. This codes for CASALTSGGGDTQCF.

For this clonotype: An end of the junction does not agree with germline; a read error may underlie this. The chain links TRBV15 to TRBJ1-2, with D unresolved. There are 14 residues in the CDR3. The germline V gene encodes CDR1 LNHNV and CDR2 YYDKDF (reference sequence). The DNA for the CDR3 is TGTGCCACCAGCGAGGAGCCGGACCGGGAGGGCTACAACTTC. Amino acid sequence: CATSEEPDREGYNF.